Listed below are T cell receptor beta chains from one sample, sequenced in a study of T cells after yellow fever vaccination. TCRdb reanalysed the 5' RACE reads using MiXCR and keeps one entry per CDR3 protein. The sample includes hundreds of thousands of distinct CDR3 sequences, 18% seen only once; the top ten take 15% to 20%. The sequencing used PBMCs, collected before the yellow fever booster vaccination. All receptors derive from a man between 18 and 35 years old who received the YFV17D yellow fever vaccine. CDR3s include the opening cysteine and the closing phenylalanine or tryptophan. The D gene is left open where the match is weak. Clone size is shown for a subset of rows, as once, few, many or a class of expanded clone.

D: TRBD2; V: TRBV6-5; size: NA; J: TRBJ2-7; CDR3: CASSYETSGALYEQYF; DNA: TGTGCCAGCAGTTACGAGACTAGCGGAGCTCTCTACGAGCAGTACTTC
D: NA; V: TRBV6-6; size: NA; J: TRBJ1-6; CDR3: CASSYQPRMTPLHF; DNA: TGTGCCAGCAGTTACCAACCCCGGATGACGCCCCTCCACTTT
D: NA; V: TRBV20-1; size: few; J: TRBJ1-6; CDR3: CSARDITVYNSPLHF; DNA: TGCAGTGCTAGAGATATAACAGTTTATAATTCACCCCTCCACTTT
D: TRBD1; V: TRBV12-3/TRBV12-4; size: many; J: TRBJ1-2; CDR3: CASSPDGNRGNGYTF; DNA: TGTGCCAGCAGCCCGGACGGGAACAGGGGTAATGGCTACACCTTC
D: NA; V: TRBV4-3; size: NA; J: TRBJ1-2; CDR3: CASSQDRGSRLLYGYTF; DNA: TGCGCCAGCAGCCAAGATCGTGGCAGTCGTCTTCTCTATGGCTACACCTTC
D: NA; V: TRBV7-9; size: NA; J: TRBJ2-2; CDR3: CASSLVLAATNTGELFF; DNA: TGTGCCAGCAGCTTAGTCCTGGCAGCTACGAACACCGGGGAGCTGTTTTTT
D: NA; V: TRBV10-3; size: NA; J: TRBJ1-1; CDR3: CAISEYGGGNTEAFF; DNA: TGTGCCATCAGTGAGTATGGGGGCGGGAACACTGAAGCTTTCTTT
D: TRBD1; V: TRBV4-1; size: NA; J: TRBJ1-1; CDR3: CASSQDWGSGQGGSEAFF; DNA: TGCGCCAGCAGCCAAGACTGGGGGAGTGGACAGGGTGGATCTGAAGCTTTCTTT
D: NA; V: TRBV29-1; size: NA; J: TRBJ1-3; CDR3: CSVAGGDSGNTIYF; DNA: TGCAGCGTCGCGGGAGGGGACTCTGGAAACACCATATATTTT
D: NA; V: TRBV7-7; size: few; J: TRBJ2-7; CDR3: CASSFGLTDEQYF; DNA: TGTGCCAGCAGCTTTGGACTGACTGACGAGCAGTACTTC
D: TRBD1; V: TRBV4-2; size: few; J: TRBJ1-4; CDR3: CASSQDQGANEKLFF; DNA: TGTGCCAGCAGCCAAGATCAGGGGGCTAATGAAAAACTGTTTTTT
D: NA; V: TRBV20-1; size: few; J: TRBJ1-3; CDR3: CSARKFSEGNTIYF; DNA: TGCAGTGCTAGGAAGTTTTCGGAGGGAAACACCATATATTTT
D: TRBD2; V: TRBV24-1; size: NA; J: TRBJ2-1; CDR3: CATSASGGSSYNEQFF; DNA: TGTGCCACCAGTGCAAGCGGGGGGAGCTCCTACAATGAGCAGTTCTTC